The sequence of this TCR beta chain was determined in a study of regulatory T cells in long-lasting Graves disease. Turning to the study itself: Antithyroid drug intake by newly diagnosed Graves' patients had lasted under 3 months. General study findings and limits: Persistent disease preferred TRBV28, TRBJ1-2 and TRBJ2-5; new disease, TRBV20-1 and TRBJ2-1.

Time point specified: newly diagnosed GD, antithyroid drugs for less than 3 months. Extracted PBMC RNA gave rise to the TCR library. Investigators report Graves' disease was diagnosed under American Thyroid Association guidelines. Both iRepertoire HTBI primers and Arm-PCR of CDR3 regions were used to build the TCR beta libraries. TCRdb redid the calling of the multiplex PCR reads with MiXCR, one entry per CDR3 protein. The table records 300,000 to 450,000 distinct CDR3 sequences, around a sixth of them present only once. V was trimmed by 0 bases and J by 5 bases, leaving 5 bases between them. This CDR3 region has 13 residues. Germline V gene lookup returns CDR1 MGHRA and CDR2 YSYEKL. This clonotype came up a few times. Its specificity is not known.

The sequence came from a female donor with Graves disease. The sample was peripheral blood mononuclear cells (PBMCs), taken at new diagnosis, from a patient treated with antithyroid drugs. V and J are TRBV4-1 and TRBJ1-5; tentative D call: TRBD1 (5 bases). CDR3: CASSQEGDQPQHF. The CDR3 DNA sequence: TGCGCCAGCAGCCAAGAAGGGGATCAGCCCCAGCATTTT.